This T cell receptor (beta chain) was identified during a study of cytomegalovirus exposure and HLA in healthy donors. A multiplex PCR was run with 60 Vbeta primers and 13 Jbeta primers. The assay was immunoSEQ multiplex PCR, and TCRdb's table has in-frame clones only and misses some. The data show 150,000 to 250,000 clones, with around four fifths seen just once and 6% to 8% held by the top ten. This clone was counted once. This CDR3 comprises 14 residues. V trimming: 5 bases; J trimming: 5 bases; junction bases outside the gene matches: 3. Germline V gives CDR1 SGHTA, CDR2 FQGNSA. This TCR was recovered from a woman aged 45-60 years in good health and CMV-seropositive. The V and J genes are TRBV7-2 and TRBJ2-1, with 10 nucleotides matching TRBD1. The sequenced sample consisted of PBMCs. CDR3 region: CASSPGTGDNEQFF. In nucleotides, the CDR3 is TGTGCCAGCAGCCCCGGGACAGGGGACAATGAGCAGTTCTTC.